The rows below give T cell receptor beta chains drawn from one sample of a study of OX40 agonist ivuxolimab in advanced cancers. Produced via immunoSEQ multiplex PCR; TCRdb's table is partial and in-frame only. The sample consists of some 77,000 clones, 85% to 90% of them appearing once. Sequenced here: CD4+ or CD8+ T cells sorted from blood, sampled in a trial of the OX40 agonist ivuxolimab. These receptors all stem from an adult with an advanced solid tumor such as melanoma, head and neck, liver or kidney cancer. CDR3s include the opening cysteine and the closing phenylalanine or tryptophan. The D gene is left open where the match is weak. Clone size is stated in some rows and not others, as once, few, many or a class when expanded.

once | TRBD2 | TRBJ2-1 | TRBV5-1 | CASSLDGLAGVGDEQFF | TGCGCCAGCAGCTTGGACGGACTAGCGGGAGTAGGCGATGAGCAGTTCTTC
- | TRBD1 | TRBJ2-5 | TRBV5-8 | CASSPGTDQETQYF | TGTGCCAGCAGCCCAGGGACAGATCAAGAGACCCAGTACTTC
- | - | TRBJ2-1 | TRBV11-2 | CASSLAPPGTGYNEQFF | TGTGCCAGCAGCTTAGCTCCCCCCGGGACTGGTTACAATGAGCAGTTCTTC
- | TRBD2 | TRBJ2-7 | TRBV30 | CAWSGGLAGATYEQYF | TGTGCCTGGAGTGGTGGACTAGCGGGAGCGACGTACGAGCAGTACTTC
- | TRBD2 | TRBJ2-5 | TRBV19 | CASSPRTSRDQETQYF | TGTGCCAGTAGTCCAAGGACTAGCCGAGACCAAGAGACCCAGTACTTC
once | TRBD2 | TRBJ2-1 | TRBV5-1 | CASSLEGRGEYNEQFF | TGCGCCAGCAGCTTGGAGGGTCGGGGGGAATACAATGAGCAGTTCTTC
- | - | TRBJ2-1 | TRBV11-2 | CASSLEGNYNEQFF | TGTGCCAGCAGCTTAGAGGGCAACTACAATGAGCAGTTCTTC
- | - | TRBJ2-5 | TRBV6-1 | CASRKDYLQETQYF | TGTGCCAGCAGGAAGGACTACCTCCAAGAGACCCAGTACTTC
- | - | TRBJ2-3 | TRBV5-1 | CASSVGRGAGTDTQYF | TGCGCCAGCAGCGTGGGACGGGGGGCCGGCACAGATACGCAGTATTTT
- | - | TRBJ1-5 | TRBV6-1 | CASSGAKGSGSNQPQHF | TGTGCCAGCAGTGGGGCTAAGGGCTCAGGTAGCAATCAGCCCCAGCATTTT
- | TRBD2 | TRBJ2-7 | TRBV19 | CASSIGSGDYEQYF | TGTGCCAGTAGTATTGGTAGCGGGGACTACGAGCAGTACTTC
- | - | TRBJ1-4 | TRBV28 | CASSLHEKLFF | TGTGCCAGCAGTTTGCATGAAAAACTGTTTTTT
- | TRBD1 | TRBJ1-5 | TRBV5-1 | CASSPTGGDNQPQHF | TGCGCCAGCAGCCCGACAGGGGGCGACAATCAGCCCCAGCATTTT
- | TRBD1 | TRBJ2-1 | TRBV7-8 | CASSGRTGDEQFF | TGTGCCAGCAGCGGCCGGACAGGCGACGAGCAGTTCTTC
- | - | TRBJ2-3 | TRBV7-2 | CASSWSGDSTDTQYF | TGTGCCAGCAGCTGGAGCGGAGACTCCACAGATACGCAGTATTTT
- | TRBD1 | TRBJ2-5 | TRBV2 | CASSDRTGEGTQYF | TGTGCCAGCAGTGATAGGACAGGAGAGGGGACCCAGTACTTC
- | TRBD2 | TRBJ2-7 | TRBV14 | CASSQLGAGGDYEQYF | TGTGCCAGCAGCCAATTGGGAGCGGGGGGGGACTACGAGCAGTACTTC
- | - | TRBJ1-2 | TRBV11-1 | CASSLEGSLGYTF | TGTGCCAGCAGCTTAGAAGGGAGCTTGGGCTACACCTTC
- | - | TRBJ2-6 | TRBV9 | CASALKQSRANVLTF | TGTGCCAGCGCTCTCAAACAAAGTCGGGCCAACGTCCTGACTTTC